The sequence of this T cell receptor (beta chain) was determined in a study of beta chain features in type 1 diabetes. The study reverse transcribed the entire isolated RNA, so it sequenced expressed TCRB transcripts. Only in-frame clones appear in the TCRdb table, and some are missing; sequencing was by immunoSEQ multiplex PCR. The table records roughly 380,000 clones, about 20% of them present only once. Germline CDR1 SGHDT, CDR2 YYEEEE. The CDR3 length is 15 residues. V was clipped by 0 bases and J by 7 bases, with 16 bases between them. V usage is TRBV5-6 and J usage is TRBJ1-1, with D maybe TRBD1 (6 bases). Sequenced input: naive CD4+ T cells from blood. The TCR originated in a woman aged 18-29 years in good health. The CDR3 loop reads CASSLVDRWSIEAFF. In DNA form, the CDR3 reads TGTGCCAGCAGCTTGGTAGACAGGTGGAGTATTGAAGCTTTCTTT.